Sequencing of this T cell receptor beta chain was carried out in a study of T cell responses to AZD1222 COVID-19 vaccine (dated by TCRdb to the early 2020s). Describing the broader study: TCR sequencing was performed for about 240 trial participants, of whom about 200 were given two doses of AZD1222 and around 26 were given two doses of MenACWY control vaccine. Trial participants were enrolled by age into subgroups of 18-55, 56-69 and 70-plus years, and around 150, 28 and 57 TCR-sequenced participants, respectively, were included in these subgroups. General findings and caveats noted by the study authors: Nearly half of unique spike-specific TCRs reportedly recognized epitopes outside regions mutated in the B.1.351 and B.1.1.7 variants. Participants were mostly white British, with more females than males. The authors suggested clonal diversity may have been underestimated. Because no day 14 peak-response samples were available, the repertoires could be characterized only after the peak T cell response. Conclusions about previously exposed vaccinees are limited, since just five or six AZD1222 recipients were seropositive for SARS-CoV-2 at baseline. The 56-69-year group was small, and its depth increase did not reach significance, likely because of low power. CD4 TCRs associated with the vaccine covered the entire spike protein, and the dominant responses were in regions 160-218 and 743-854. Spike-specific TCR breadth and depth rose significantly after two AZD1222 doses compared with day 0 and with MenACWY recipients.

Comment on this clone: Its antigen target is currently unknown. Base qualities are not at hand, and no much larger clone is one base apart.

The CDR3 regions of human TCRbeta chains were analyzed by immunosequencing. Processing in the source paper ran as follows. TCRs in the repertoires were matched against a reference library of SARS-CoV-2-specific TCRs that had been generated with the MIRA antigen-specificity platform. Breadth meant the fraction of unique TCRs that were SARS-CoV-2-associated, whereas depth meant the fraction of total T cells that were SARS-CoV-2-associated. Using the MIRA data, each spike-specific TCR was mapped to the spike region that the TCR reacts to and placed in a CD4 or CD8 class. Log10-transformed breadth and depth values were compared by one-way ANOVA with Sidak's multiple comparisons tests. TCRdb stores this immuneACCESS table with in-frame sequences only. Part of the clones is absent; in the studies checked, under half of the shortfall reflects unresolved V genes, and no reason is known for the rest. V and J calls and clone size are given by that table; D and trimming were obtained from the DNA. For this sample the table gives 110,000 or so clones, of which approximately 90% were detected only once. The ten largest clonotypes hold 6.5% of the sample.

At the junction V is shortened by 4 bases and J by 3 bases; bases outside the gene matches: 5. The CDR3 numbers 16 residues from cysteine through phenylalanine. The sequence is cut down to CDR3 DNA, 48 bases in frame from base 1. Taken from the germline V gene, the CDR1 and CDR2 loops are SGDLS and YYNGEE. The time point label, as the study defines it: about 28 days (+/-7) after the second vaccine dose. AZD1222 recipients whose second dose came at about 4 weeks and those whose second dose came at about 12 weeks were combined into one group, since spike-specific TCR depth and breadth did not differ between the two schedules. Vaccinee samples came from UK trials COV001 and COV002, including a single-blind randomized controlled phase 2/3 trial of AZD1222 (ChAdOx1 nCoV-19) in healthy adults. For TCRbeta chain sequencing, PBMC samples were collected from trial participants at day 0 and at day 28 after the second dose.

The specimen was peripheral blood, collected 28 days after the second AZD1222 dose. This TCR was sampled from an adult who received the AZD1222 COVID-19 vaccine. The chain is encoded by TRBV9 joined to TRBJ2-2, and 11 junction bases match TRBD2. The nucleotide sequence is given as TGTGCCAGCAGCATTACTAGCGGGGGTTACACCGGGGAGCTGTTTTTT. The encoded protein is CASSITSGGYTGELFF.